The 16 T cell receptor beta chains reported below all come from one sample, sequenced in a study of prognosis after radiotherapy for stage I lung cancer. The genomic DNA TCR beta CDR3 region underwent two rounds of multiplex PCR. Round one of PCR was performed, and it used primers specific to each TRBV and TRBJ gene. TCRdb re-called the multiplex PCR reads with MiXCR, one entry per CDR3 protein. Altogether about 22,000 distinct CDR3 sequences are present, approximately 40% being singletons, with the ten largest covering roughly a fifth. The sequences come from PBMCs, collected before or after stereotactic body radiation therapy (not recorded which). Receptor source: a donor of 50 years or more with non-small cell lung cancer.

The V gene is TRBV5-1, the J gene TRBJ2-2; D is unresolved. Germline CDR1 and CDR2: SGHRS and YFSETQ. The length of the CDR3 is 13 residues. V was trimmed by 1 base and J by 5 bases, leaving 6 bases between them. The CDR3 spells CASSLSVTGELFF. Here the CDR3 DNA reads TGCGCCAGCAGCTTGTCCGTGACCGGGGAGCTGTTTTTT.

This clonotype has at least ten counts. The chain is built from TRBV27 and TRBJ1-1, with a weak D call TRBD1 (5 bases). The V gene lost 2 bases and the J gene lost 4 bases, with 11 bases spanning the gap. CDR3 length: 14 residues. CDR1 and CDR2 from the germline V gene are MNHEY and SMNVEV (reference sequence). The CDR3 is CASSLEGLSTEAFF. The CDR3 DNA is TGTGCCAGCAGTTTAGAGGGGTTGAGCACTGAAGCTTTCTTT.

This clonotype was seen at least ten times. The CDR3 is CAWRGGADTQYF. Written as DNA, the CDR3 is TGTGCCTGGAGGGGGGGGGCAGATACGCAGTATTTT. The chain uses TRBV30 and TRBJ2-3; TRBD2 agrees at 7 bases. The V segment lost 3 bases and the J segment 4 bases; nucleotides outside the gene matches: 1. CDR3 size: 12 residues. Per the germline V gene, CDR1 is GTSNPN and CDR2 is SVGIG (reference sequence).

The chain combines TRBV6-1 with TRBJ2-7; D uncertain. Germline CDR1 MNHNS, CDR2 SASEGT. The V end was cut by 5 bases, the J end by 7 bases, with 15 bases between. There are 13 residues in the CDR3. DNA of the CDR3: TGTGCCAGCAGTCCACGGGTTGTTGGGGAGCAGTACTTC. As protein: CASSPRVVGEQYF.

As to this clonotype: This sequence is one base from a far larger clone and is likely a read error. The gene calls are TRBV7-9 and TRBJ2-3, with D possibly TRBD2 on 5 matching bases. From germline, CDR1 is SEHNR and CDR2 FQNEAQ (reference sequence). CDR3 length: 15 residues. CDR3 coding DNA: TGTGACAGCAGCTTAACCGGGAAAAGCACAGATACGCAGTATTTT. Protein product: CDSSLTGKSTDTQYF. Filled out from reference TRBV7-9 and TRBJ2-3, the complete variable domain reads DTGVSQNPRHKITKRGQNVTFRCDPISEHNRLYWYRQTLGQGPEFLTYFQNEAQLEKSRLLSDRFSAERPKGSFSTLEIQRTEQGDSAMYLCDSSLTGKSTDTQYFGPGTRLTVL.

The CDR3 region has the DNA TGTGCCAGCAGTTTAACAGCGAACACCGGGGAGCTGTTTTTT. This gives the protein CASSLTANTGELFF. This chain uses TRBV27 with TRBJ2-2; unclear D gene. The germline V gene encodes CDR1 MNHEY and CDR2 SMNVEV (reference sequence). This CDR3 contains 14 residues. The V end was cut by 2 bases, the J end by 0 bases, with 4 bases between.

This clonotype was detected many times. The chain is built from TRBV3-1 and TRBJ1-6; D is ambiguous. The CDR3 totals 16 residues. Trimming removed 3 bases at V and 6 bases at J, with 15 bases between. The germline CDR1 and CDR2 sequences are LGHDT and YNNKEL (reference sequence). The DNA of the CDR3 is TGTGCCAGCAGCCACCTACAAGGGAGGTCTAATTCACCCCTCCACTTT. It is translated as CASSHLQGRSNSPLHF.

A remark on this clonotype: Since the CDR3 does not end with the conserved phenylalanine or tryptophan, this likely comes from a read error. V gene TRBV6-2 or TRBV6-3 combines with J gene TRBJ2-3; the D is unclear. This CDR3 contains 12 residues. Trimming removed 9 bases at V and 3 bases at J, with 10 bases between. Germline values: CDR1 MNHEY, CDR2 SVGEGT. As DNA, the CDR3 is TGTGCCAGTAGTGAAGCTACAGATACGCAGTATTCT. Its translation is CASSEATDTQYS.

In its sample, this clonotype was seen many times. The rearrangement links TRBV10-3 to TRBJ1-4; TRBD1 aligns across 9 bases. Germline V gene lookup returns CDR1 ENHRY and CDR2 SYGVKD. The CDR3 has 16 residues. V lost 0 bases and J lost 5; bases outside the gene matches: 4. The CDR3 DNA reads as TGTGCCATCAGTGAGTCCGGGACAGGGTTAAATGAAAAACTGTTTTTT. It codes for CAISESGTGLNEKLFF.

This clonotype was picked up many times. The CDR3 loop is CASSVGWGAEAFF. CDR3 DNA: TGTGCCAGCAGCGTAGGTTGGGGGGCTGAAGCTTTCTTT. The rearrangement uses TRBV9 and TRBJ1-1; D is possibly TRBD1 (5 bases). The CDR3 consists of 13 residues. Germline lookup yields CDR1 SGDLS and CDR2 YYNGEE. V was shortened by 0 bases and J by 6 bases, with 9 bases between the two germline ends.

The chain employs TRBV27 and TRBJ2-7; D not resolved. The CDR3 consists of 15 residues. Per germline, CDR1 MNHEY and CDR2 SMNVEV (reference sequence). V was pared by 2 bases and J by 2 bases, with 13 bases between. CDR3 nucleotides: TGTGCCAGCAGTTTACGGTTAGGTACAGCCTACGAGCAGTACTTC. Protein sequence: CASSLRLGTAYEQYF.

This clonotype was seen many times. The chain uses TRBV7-6 and TRBJ1-4; D is undetermined. The CDR3 sequence is 14 residues long. The V gene lost 5 bases and the J gene lost 8 bases, with 15 bases spanning the gap. The germline V gene has CDR1 SGHVS and CDR2 FNYEAQ. The CDR3 sequence is CASSQSIGYEKLFF. CDR3 coding DNA: TGTGCCAGCAGCCAATCTATAGGGTACGAAAAACTGTTTTTT.

This clonotype was found many times. The chain joins TRBV7-9 to TRBJ2-5; the D call may be TRBD1 or TRBD2 (6 bases each). CDR1 and CDR2 from the germline V gene are SEHNR and FQNEAQ (reference sequence). The length of the CDR3 is 15 residues. Trimming stripped 3 bases from V and 2 bases from J, with 13 bases between. CDR3 in amino acids: CASSFVWGAQETQYF. The CDR3 coding sequence is TGTGCCAGCAGCTTTGTGTGGGGGGCACAAGAGACCCAGTACTTC. Complete variable domain (other parts from reference TRBV7-9 and TRBJ2-5): DTGVSQNPRHKITKRGQNVTFRCDPISEHNRLYWYRQTLGQGPEFLTYFQNEAQLEKSRLLSDRFSAERPKGSFSTLEIQRTEQGDSAMYLCASSFVWGAQETQYFGPGTRLLVL.

The chain joins TRBV12-5 to TRBJ1-2; D gene unclear. V was trimmed by 6 bases and J by 5 bases, leaving 16 bases between them. CDR3 length: 14 amino acids. Per germline, CDR1 LGHNT and CDR2 FRNRAP. CDR3 nucleotide sequence: TGTGCTAGTGGCCCCTACGGAGGAGTATATGGCTACACCTTC. Protein product: CASGPYGGVYGYTF. The full variable domain, in which reference TRBV12-5 and TRBJ1-2 provide the parts outside the CDR3, is DARVTQTPRHKVTEMGQEVTMRCQPILGHNTVFWYRQTMMQGLELLAYFRNRAPLDDSGMPKDRFSAEMPDATLATLKIQPSEPRDSAVYFCASGPYGGVYGYTFGSGTRLTVV.

As regards this clonotype: Germline and junction disagree at one end, which may indicate a read error. The J gene is TRBJ2-3, the V gene TRBV9; D is uncertain. Germline assignment: CDR1 SGDLS and CDR2 YYNGEE. The CDR3 has 16 residues. The chain's CDR3 is CAISVCLKASTDTQYF. The CDR3 coding sequence is TGTGCCATCAGCGTATGTCTGAAAGCTAGCACAGATACGCAGTATTTT.

This clonotype is judged medium-sized. This rearrangement joins TRBV20-1 to TRBJ2-7; D gene unclear. Germline CDR1 DFQATT, CDR2 SNEGSKA (reference sequence). Trimming cost V 0 bases and J 8 bases, with 14 bases left between them. The CDR3 sequence is 13 residues long. CDR3 coding DNA: TGCAGTGCTAGAGATAAATCCGACACCCAGCAGTACTTC. Amino acid sequence: CSARDKSDTQQYF.